The TCR beta chain described here comes from a study of blood T cell repertoires in COVID-19. Study details: The United States, Italy and Spain supplied acute and convalescent COVID-19 samples.

Patients at the Seattle site were enrolled during active infection and followed longitudinally. V shed 5 bases and J 2 bases; nucleotides not matched to a gene: 10. This CDR3 spans 16 amino acids. The germline V gene has CDR1 SEHNR and CDR2 FQNEAQ (reference sequence). Authors' processing steps: Reference gene primer amplification gave nucleated cell count estimates. Method: immunoSEQ multiplex PCR; TCRdb's copy keeps in-frame clones and lacks some. D and trimming come from the DNA, and the V and J calls and clone size come from that table. The sample consists of roughly 200,000 clones, 82% of them appearing once.

Sequencing was done on a sample of peripheral blood. This chain connects TRBV7-9 to TRBJ2-5, with 8 nucleotides matching TRBD2. The receptor was derived from a woman aged 55-75 years with COVID-19, enrolled during active disease. The CDR3 spells CASSTPRAGDQETQYF. For the CDR3, the DNA is TGTGCCAGCAGCACCCCTCGAGCGGGGGATCAAGAGACCCAGTACTTC.